The clone carrying this T cell receptor beta chain rates as medium-sized (0.01 to 0.1%). This specimen belongs to a study of blood T cell repertoires in COVID-19. Study context: Donors in the United States, Italy and Spain gave samples during acute or convalescent COVID-19. T cells, B-cell-depleted T cells, or PBMCs supplied cDNA or gDNA.

V dropped 3 bases and J dropped 2; count of bases not matched to a gene: 3. The CDR3 is 15 residues long. Germline CDR1 and CDR2: KGHDR and SFDVKD. Original analysis: The assay estimated nucleated cells by amplifying reference gene primers. TCRdb's copy holds only in-frame clones and misses some; the assay was immunoSEQ multiplex PCR. That table is the source of V, J and clone size, and D and trimming were worked out from the DNA. The table has some 170,000 clones, around 84% seen once. The sequence was obtained from a man in his forties or fifties with acute or convalescent COVID-19. Material: peripheral blood. This chain joins TRBV24-1 and TRBJ2-5; 9 bases are shared with TRBD2. The CDR3 loop is CATSDGAGGQETQYF. Written as DNA, the CDR3 is TGTGCCACCAGTGATGGGGCGGGGGGGCAAGAGACCCAGTACTTC.